The clone carrying this TCR beta chain was seen just once. What it binds is unknown. CDR1 is MDHEN, CDR2 SYDVKM, per germline. V dropped 6 bases and J dropped 0; count of bases not matched to a gene: 8. This CDR3 spans 16 amino acids. The data were taken from a study of shared clonotypes between healthy human individuals. Findings and limits, study-wide: Genetic and exposure-history diversity was limited by the few donors.

Positive CCR7 selection of CD45RO-negative cells yielded the naive CD8 cells, and terminally differentiated effector memory CD45RA+ cells were excluded. Across several immunoSEQ plates, the genomic DNA of each subset was split evenly. Data came from immunoSEQ multiplex PCR; TCRdb stores just in-frame clones and leaves some out. The profile shows a few million clones, 80% to 95% of them singletons. This chain joins TRBV28 and TRBJ1-5; 7 bases fit TRBD1. The sequence derives from a man aged 18 to 30 in good health. Some clones in this sample may be carry-over from other donors' samples. Specimen: naive CD8+ T cells from PBMCs. DNA of the CDR3: TGTGCCAGCAGAAGGACAGGCTTCGATAGCAATCAGCCCCAGCATTTT. It codes for CASRRTGFDSNQPQHF.